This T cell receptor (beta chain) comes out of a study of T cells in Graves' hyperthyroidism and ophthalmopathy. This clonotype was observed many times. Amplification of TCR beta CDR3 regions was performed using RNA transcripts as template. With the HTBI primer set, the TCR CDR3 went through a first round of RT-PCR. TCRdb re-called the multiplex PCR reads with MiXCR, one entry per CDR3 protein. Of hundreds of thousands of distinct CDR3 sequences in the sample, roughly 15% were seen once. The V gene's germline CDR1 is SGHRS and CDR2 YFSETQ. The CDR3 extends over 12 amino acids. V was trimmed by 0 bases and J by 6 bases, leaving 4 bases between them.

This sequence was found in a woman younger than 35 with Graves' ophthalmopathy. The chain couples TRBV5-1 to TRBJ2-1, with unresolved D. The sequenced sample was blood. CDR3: CASSLEGNEQFF. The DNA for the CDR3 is TGCGCCAGCAGCTTGGAAGGCAATGAGCAGTTCTTC.